This record looks at one TCR beta chain sequence and its context. Its antigen is not known. This entry is derived from a study of T cell responses to AZD1222 COVID-19 vaccine. Findings and limits, study-wide: Spike regions recognized by vaccine-associated CD4 TCRs spanned the protein, led by 160-218 and 743-854. Clonal diversity may have been underestimated, and the donors were mostly white British, with more females than males. At study baseline, merely several AZD1222 recipients were seropositive.

This CDR3 is built from 12 residues. CDR1 is MDHEN, CDR2 SYDVKM, per germline. Profiling relied on immunoSEQ multiplex PCR, and the TCRdb table lists in-frame clones only, not all of them. The sample carries approximately 170,000 clones, approximately 90% recorded once. The rearrangement uses TRBV28 and TRBJ2-7; TRBD1 matches at 10 bases. The starting material was peripheral blood, obtained on day 0 of AZD1222 vaccination. The origin of this receptor is an adult in good health. The CDR3 protein is CGARDRGYEQYF. The DNA for the CDR3 is TGTGGGGCCCGGGACAGGGGTTACGAGCAGTACTTC.